The rows below give T cell receptor beta chains drawn from one sample of a study of blood T cell repertoires in COVID-19. Clones were read by immunoSEQ multiplex PCR, and TCRdb kept only the in-frame ones, dropping some. The data show hundreds of thousands of clones, with around 91% seen just once and 1.1% held by the top ten. Specimen: PBMCs or T cells enriched from blood (not recorded which). The receptor set was obtained from a man aged 25-45 years who had recovered from COVID-19. The CDR3 runs from the conserved cysteine through the conserved F or W. The D gene is left open where the match is weak. Clone size, where shown, is once, few, many, or a class for clones that have expanded.

cdr3_aa | cdr3_nt | j_call | v_call | clone_size | d_call
CASSLGSNYNEQFF | TGTGCCAGCAGCCTAGGTTCTAACTACAATGAGCAGTTCTTC | TRBJ2-1 | TRBV28 | NA | NA
CASSLAGTNTGELFF | TGTGCCAGCAGTTTAGCGGGGACGAACACCGGGGAGCTGTTTTTT | TRBJ2-2 | TRBV28 | NA | NA
CASFNPGTGGDYGYTF | TGTGCCAGCTTCAACCCCGGGACAGGGGGGGACTATGGCTACACCTTC | TRBJ1-2 | TRBV27 | NA | TRBD1
CASSLVASSYNEQFF | TGCGCCAGCAGCTTGGTGGCTAGCAGCTACAATGAGCAGTTCTTC | TRBJ2-1 | TRBV5-1 | NA | NA
CASSLPGSGSPYEQYF | TGTGCCAGCAGTCTCCCGGGTAGCGGGTCTCCCTACGAGCAGTACTTC | TRBJ2-7 | TRBV28 | NA | TRBD2
CASSQDLTPYNEQFF | TGTGCCAGCAGCCAAGATTTGACTCCCTACAATGAGCAGTTCTTC | TRBJ2-1 | TRBV3-1/TRBV3-2 | NA | NA
CASTSQPRGGAGELFF | TGTGCCAGCACTTCCCAGCCAAGAGGGGGCGCCGGGGAGCTGTTTTTT | TRBJ2-2 | TRBV5-8 | NA | TRBD1
CASRDTPINIQYF | TGCGCCAGCAGGGACACCCCGATAAACATTCAGTACTTC | TRBJ2-4 | TRBV10-2 | NA | NA
CSAPYQPQHF | TGCAGTGCTCCTTATCAGCCCCAGCATTTT | TRBJ1-5 | TRBV20-1 | NA | NA
CASSGGQGAGNTIYF | TGCGCCAGCAGCGGAGGACAGGGGGCGGGGAACACCATATATTTT | TRBJ1-3 | TRBV4-1 | NA | TRBD1
CASSLRTGTVNTEAFF | TGTGCCAGCAGTTTAAGGACAGGGACCGTGAACACTGAAGCTTTCTTT | TRBJ1-1 | TRBV27 | few | TRBD1
CASSRSTVRVETQYF | TGTGCCAGCAGCCGCTCGACAGTCAGAGTCGAGACCCAGTACTTC | TRBJ2-5 | TRBV7-9 | NA | NA
CATSDHSDNSPLHF | TGTGCCACCAGTGATCACAGTGATAATTCACCCCTCCACTTT | TRBJ1-6 | TRBV24-1 | NA | NA
CASSLYSGASTDTQYF | TGTGCCAGCAGCTTATATAGCGGCGCTAGCACAGATACGCAGTATTTT | TRBJ2-3 | TRBV7-9 | once | NA
CASSSHSGSGKNIQYF | TGTGCCAGTAGTTCCCATAGCGGGAGTGGCAAAAACATTCAGTACTTC | TRBJ2-4 | TRBV19 | NA | TRBD2
CASRRPWGQVVGITEAFF | TGTGCCAGCAGGCGGCCGTGGGGACAGGTTGTGGGTATCACTGAAGCTTTCTTT | TRBJ1-1 | TRBV28 | NA | TRBD1
CASSFSPQGSTLNQPQHF | TGTGCCAGCAGTTTTAGTCCTCAGGGGAGCACCTTGAATCAGCCCCAGCATTTT | TRBJ1-5 | TRBV28 | NA | NA
CASSQTQGGNTIYF | TGTGCCAGCAGCCAAACGCAGGGTGGAAACACCATATATTTT | TRBJ1-3 | TRBV3-1/TRBV3-2 | NA | NA
CASSSGQKRDTEAFF | TGTGCCAGCAGCTCGGGACAGAAACGAGACACTGAAGCTTTCTTT | TRBJ1-1 | TRBV7-9 | NA | TRBD1
CASSRYGQGNTGELFF | TGTGCCAGCAGCCGGTACGGACAGGGCAACACCGGGGAGCTGTTTTTT | TRBJ2-2 | TRBV5-6 | NA | TRBD1
CASGALGSPNTGELFF | TGCGCCAGCGGGGCTCTAGGTTCCCCTAACACCGGGGAGCTGTTTTTT | TRBJ2-2 | TRBV5-1 | NA | NA
CASSPGPYEQYF | TGTGCCAGTAGTCCTGGCCCATACGAGCAGTACTTC | TRBJ2-7 | TRBV19 | NA | NA
CASRTAGAGGYGYTF | TGTGCCAGCAGAACCGCGGGTGCAGGGGGCTATGGCTACACCTTC | TRBJ1-2 | TRBV7-9 | NA | TRBD1
CASSWGVSYEQYF | TGTGCCAGCAGCTGGGGGGTCTCCTACGAGCAGTACTTC | TRBJ2-7 | TRBV5-4 | NA | NA
CASSLAGARYGEQYF | TGTGCCAGCAGCTTAGCAGGGGCCCGTTATGGTGAGCAGTACTTC | TRBJ2-7 | TRBV7-9 | NA | NA
CASSLQGTPGYTF | TGTGCCAGCAGCCTCCAGGGGACGCCTGGCTACACCTTC | TRBJ1-2 | TRBV3-1/TRBV3-2 | once | NA
CASSLYTKQGNSPLHF | TGTGCCAGCAGTTTATATACAAAACAGGGGAATTCACCCCTCCACTTT | TRBJ1-6 | TRBV28 | NA | TRBD1
CASSVGTGYGEAFF | TGTGCCAGCAGTGTGGGGACAGGGTACGGGGAAGCTTTCTTT | TRBJ1-1 | TRBV3-1/TRBV3-2 | NA | TRBD1
CSANPGLAEYNEQFF | TGCAGCGCTAATCCGGGACTAGCGGAATACAATGAGCAGTTCTTC | TRBJ2-1 | TRBV29-1 | NA | TRBD2
CASSQSWANRADTIYF | TGTGCCAGCAGCCAATCGTGGGCCAACAGGGCAGACACCATATATTTT | TRBJ1-3 | TRBV16 | NA | NA
CASSSRSRGPNTEAFF | TGTGCCAGCAGCTCCCGATCCAGGGGGCCTAACACTGAAGCTTTCTTT | TRBJ1-1 | TRBV5-4 | NA | TRBD1
CASSPPDRAGSNEQFF | TGTGCCAGCAGTCCGCCCGACAGGGCGGGATCCAATGAGCAGTTCTTC | TRBJ2-1 | TRBV27 | NA | NA
CASSRTELNEKLFF | TGTGCCAGCAGCCGGACAGAACTCAATGAAAAACTGTTTTTT | TRBJ1-4 | TRBV7-2 | NA | NA
CASSSPTSIQGDTQYF | TGTGCCAGCAGCTCCCCTACTAGCATTCAAGGAGATACGCAGTATTTT | TRBJ2-3 | TRBV7-9 | NA | NA
CASSIQGGYTTGTQYF | TGTGCCAGCAGCATTCAGGGGGGCTATACTACAGGGACCCAGTACTTC | TRBJ2-5 | TRBV7-9 | NA | NA
CSVYRGRNYGYTF | TGCAGCGTTTACAGGGGGCGGAACTATGGCTACACCTTC | TRBJ1-2 | TRBV29-1 | once | TRBD1
CASTNRANEKLFF | TGTGCCAGCACTAACAGGGCTAATGAAAAACTGTTTTTT | TRBJ1-4 | TRBV28 | NA | NA
CASSDATNEKLFF | TGTGCCAGCAGTGACGCAACTAATGAAAAACTGTTTTTT | TRBJ1-4 | TRBV2 | NA | NA
CASSLLAMNSPLHF | TGTGCCAGCAGCTTATTGGCAATGAATTCACCCCTCCACTTT | TRBJ1-6 | TRBV7-9 | NA | NA
CASSKAGGSVMNEQFF | TGTGCCAGCAGTAAAGCGGGAGGTTCGGTAATGAATGAGCAGTTCTTC | TRBJ2-1 | TRBV27 | NA | TRBD2
CASSSPEEQFF | TGTGCCAGCAGCTCCCCCGAGGAGCAGTTCTTC | TRBJ2-1 | TRBV7-9 | NA | NA
CASSEMRDVTYEQYF | TGTGCCAGCAGTGAAATGAGGGATGTAACCTACGAGCAGTACTTC | TRBJ2-7 | TRBV2 | NA | NA
CASSLVGATYEQYF | TGTGCCAGCAGCTTAGTTGGGGCTACCTACGAGCAGTACTTC | TRBJ2-7 | TRBV7-9 | NA | NA
CASSFGGAGTGELFF | TGTGCCAGCAGCTTTGGAGGGGCGGGAACCGGGGAGCTGTTTTTT | TRBJ2-2 | TRBV7-6 | NA | NA
CAGRTDSYEQYF | TGTGCCGGCAGAACAGACTCCTACGAGCAGTACTTC | TRBJ2-7 | TRBV2 | NA | NA
CASSQTGPGNTIYF | TGCGCCAGCAGCCAGACAGGGCCTGGAAACACCATATATTTT | TRBJ1-3 | TRBV4-1 | once | TRBD1
CASSPGGRGTEAFF | TGTGCCAGCTCACCGGGTGGCAGGGGGACTGAAGCTTTCTTT | TRBJ1-1 | TRBV18 | NA | TRBD1
CATRTGYGYTF | TGTGCCACCCGGACAGGCTATGGCTACACCTTC | TRBJ1-2 | TRBV28 | NA | TRBD1
CASSRNDRSTQYF | TGTGCCAGCAGCCGCAACGATCGGTCCACGCAGTATTTT | TRBJ2-3 | TRBV7-9 | NA | NA
CASSLSQGFYGYTF | TGTGCCAGCAGCTTATCTCAGGGATTCTATGGCTACACCTTC | TRBJ1-2 | TRBV7-2 | NA | NA
CASSMGQVLSYEQYF | TGTGCCAGCAGTATGGGACAGGTGCTCTCCTACGAGCAGTACTTC | TRBJ2-7 | TRBV11-2 | NA | TRBD1
CASAAGQQETQYF | TGTGCCAGCGCCGCGGGGCAGCAAGAGACCCAGTACTTC | TRBJ2-5 | TRBV7-8 | NA | NA
CASRPSGSYEQYF | TGTGCCAGCAGACCTAGCGGATCCTACGAGCAGTACTTC | TRBJ2-7 | TRBV28 | NA | TRBD2